A single T cell receptor beta chain is shown here with its context. What antigen it recognizes has not been identified. The sample holds no much larger clone one base away, and base qualities are not on file. The germline V gene encodes CDR1 SGHNT and CDR2 YYREEE (reference sequence). From cysteine to phenylalanine, the CDR3 is 13 amino acids long. The read is trimmed to its CDR3 DNA, 39 bases read in frame from base 1. Unmatched junction bases come to 3, with V trimmed by 4 bases and J by 3 bases. The data are from a study of blood T cell repertoires in COVID-19 (dated by TCRdb to between 2020 and 2021). Study-level background: Samples from collaborators originated in the United States, Italy and Spain and spanned both the acute and convalescent phases of COVID-19. The material from the prospective study consisted of cDNA or gDNA derived from T cells, B-cell-depleted T cells, or PBMCs. Deeply sampled blood TCRbeta repertoires from subjects exposed to, actively infected with, or recovered from COVID-19 were included in the dataset. The repertoires were made available in a free public database intended to serve as a resource for research on the immune response to SARS-CoV-2. Samples came from the ongoing ImmuneRACE study (first 160 participants) plus 1,254 subjects from 6 global collaborators. Nearly every sample came with metadata listing a de-identified subject ID, COVID-19 status, age in years and sex. Where HLA class I and class II types were available, the types were taken from metadata supplied by the sample provider, not from assay-based typing. The study at large found these results: How much clinical and demographic metadata was included differed by source and by participant, and the metadata was provided uncurated.

The immunoSEQ Assay, a bias-controlled multiplex PCR, was used to amplify TCRbeta CDR3 regions from genomic DNA. In the authors' own workflow: Nucleated cell counts per sample were estimated from amplification of reference gene primers within the assay. To quantify the absolute abundance of each unique TCRbeta CDR3 rearrangement, sequence reads were collapsed and filtered. For each sample, productive Simpson clonality was calculated by taking the square root of Simpson's diversity index across productive rearrangements. TCRdb mirrors the immuneACCESS table, restricted to in-frame sequences. Some clones are absent from its copies; in checked studies, under half trace to an unresolved V gene, and the reason for the others is unknown. Clone size and V and J calls were adopted from that table, with D and trimming inferred from the DNA. This sample gives fewer than 25,000 clones in total; 89% of them show up just once. In total, the top ten clones hold approximately 19% of the sample.

Each collaborating institution followed its own protocols to collect whole blood in K2EDTA tubes. Collaborator samples were shipped for TCRbeta analysis as frozen whole blood, isolated PBMCs, or DNA extracted from either sample type. Recombination connected TRBV5-4 to TRBJ2-7; the junction holds 8 bases that match TRBD1. Sequencing was done on a sample of peripheral blood. This receptor was identified in a human donor in a cohort sampled during active COVID-19. The DNA sequence is given as TGTGCCAGCAGCCCGGGACAGGTCTACGAGCAGTACTTC. It translates as CASSPGQVYEQYF.